A single sample is the source of the 21 T cell receptor beta chains below, sequenced in a study of T cells in localized non-small cell lung cancer. Some clones are missing from TCRdb's copy, which holds only in-frame ones; the method was immunoSEQ multiplex PCR. The sample has about 40,000 clones, around 87% seen once. The input for sequencing was peripheral blood, taken before any cancer treatment. The source is a man aged 35 to 69 with stage I lung adenocarcinoma.

The chain couples TRBV27 to TRBJ2-1; D not resolved. Looked up from germline, CDR1 is MNHEY and CDR2 is SMNVEV (reference sequence). This CDR3 spans 14 amino acids. Trimming pared 1 base from V and 3 bases from J, leaving 7 bases between. The chain's CDR3 is CASSLYGSYNEQFF. DNA of the CDR3: TGTGCCAGCAGTTTATATGGCAGCTACAATGAGCAGTTCTTC.

This sequence joins TRBV9 and TRBJ1-2; D gene ambiguous. The length of the CDR3 is 15 residues. Trimming cost V 4 bases and J 8 bases, with 21 bases left between them. The V gene's germline CDR1 is SGDLS and CDR2 YYNGEE. The CDR3 is CASSPPGRLVGGYTF. The CDR3 region has the DNA TGTGCCAGCAGCCCCCCCGGACGGCTGGTGGGAGGCTACACCTTC. The whole variable domain, remainder taken from reference TRBV9 and TRBJ1-2, is DSGVTQTPKHLITATGQRVTLRCSPRSGDLSVYWYQQSLDQGLQFLIQYYNGEERAKGNILERFSAQQFPDLHSELNLSSLELGDSALYFCASSPPGRLVGGYTFGSGTRLTVV.

V is TRBV12-5 and J is TRBJ2-2; TRBD1 matches at 9 bases. This CDR3 is 17 amino acids long. Trimming at V came to 3 bases and at J to 6 bases, leaving 11 bases not matched to a gene. Per the germline V gene, CDR1 is LGHNT and CDR2 is FRNRAP. The CDR3 bases are TGTGCTAGTGGTTTTAACCCCACAGGGGGCGCCTCCGGGGAGCTGTTTTTT. This sequence encodes CASGFNPTGGASGELFF.

This rearrangement joins TRBV7-9 to TRBJ2-1; the D gene is possibly TRBD2 (6 bases). The germline CDR1 and CDR2 sequences are SEHNR and FQNEAQ (reference sequence). V was shortened by 5 bases and J by 4 bases, with 18 bases between the two germline ends. This CDR3 is built from 16 residues. This CDR3 reads CASSPMEGRSYNEQFF. DNA of the CDR3: TGTGCCAGCAGCCCTATGGAGGGACGCAGTTACAATGAGCAGTTCTTC.

The V and J genes are TRBV19 and TRBJ2-1; D possibly corresponds to TRBD1 (5 bases). V gave up 10 bases and J gave up 0 bases, with 16 bases separating them. Germline V gene sequence: CDR1 LNHDA, CDR2 SQIVND (reference sequence). The CDR3 extends over 15 amino acids. The CDR3 nucleotides read TGTGCCACCAAAAAGGACACGAGCTCCTACAATGAGCAGTTCTTC. Its translation is CATKKDTSSYNEQFF.

This clone turned up a few times. V and J are TRBV10-3 and TRBJ2-7; D may correspond to TRBD1 or TRBD2 (5 bases each). Germline lookup yields CDR1 ENHRY and CDR2 SYGVKD. The CDR3 has 13 amino acids. V was cut by 3 bases and J by 4 bases, with 10 bases left in between. The CDR3: CAISDRDGYEQYF. The DNA for the CDR3 is TGTGCCATCAGTGACCGGGACGGTTACGAGCAGTACTTC.

V usage is TRBV4-1 and J usage is TRBJ2-7, with 8 bases lining up with TRBD2. Germline V gene sequence: CDR1 MGHRA, CDR2 YSYEKL. The CDR3 contains 15 residues. The trim removed 8 bases at V and 0 bases at J, leaving 9 bases unmatched. CDR3 sequence: CASPGETSASYEQYF. As DNA, the CDR3 is TGCGCCAGCCCCGGGGAGACTAGCGCCTCCTACGAGCAGTACTTC.

V and J are TRBV28 and TRBJ2-1; 11 positions agree with TRBD2. Germline V gene lookup returns CDR1 MDHEN and CDR2 SYDVKM. With V trimmed by 10 bases and J by 8 bases, 4 bases remained unmatched. This CDR3 is built from 12 residues. CDR3 residues: CATTSGSYEQFF. CDR3 DNA: TGTGCCACTACTAGCGGGAGTTATGAGCAGTTCTTC.

The rearrangement links TRBV20-1 to TRBJ2-7; D remains unclear. The CDR3 is 11 residues long. Germline V gives CDR1 DFQATT, CDR2 SNEGSKA (reference sequence). For the CDR3, the DNA is TGCGGGTATTCAGACGGCTACGAGCAGTACTTC. Protein product: CGYSDGYEQYF.

The chain couples TRBV4-1 to TRBJ2-2; weak D call: TRBD1 (6 bases). The CDR3 is 16 amino acids. V was cut by 1 base and J by 1 base, with 10 bases left in between. Germline CDR1 reads MGHRA; CDR2 reads YSYEKL. The chain's CDR3 is CASSQAGAGNTGELFF. The DNA for the CDR3 is TGCGCCAGCAGCCAAGCAGGGGCCGGGAACACCGGGGAGCTGTTTTTT.

The rearrangement links TRBV5-4 to TRBJ2-5; 12 bases map to TRBD2. This CDR3 is built from 17 residues. With V trimmed by 0 bases and J by 5 bases, 8 bases remained unmatched. Germline CDR1 reads SGHNT; CDR2 reads YYREEE (reference sequence). CDR3 bases: TGTGCCAGCAGCTTGGCTGCTAGCGGGAGGGCCCTCGAGACCCAGTACTTC. As protein: CASSLAASGRALETQYF.

The chain recombines TRBV28 with TRBJ2-7; 7 positions match TRBD1. Germline V gene sequence: CDR1 MDHEN, CDR2 SYDVKM. V gave up 4 bases and J gave up 5 bases; unmatched junction bases: 5. CDR3 size: 13 residues. CDR3 in DNA: TGTGCCAGCAGTTACAGGGGAGTCGACGAGCAGTACTTC. Protein: CASSYRGVDEQYF.

This clone occurred a few times. The genes are TRBV4-2 and TRBJ2-7; 10 bases agree with TRBD1. The CDR3 is 15 residues long. CDR1 is LGHNA, CDR2 YNFKEQ, per germline. With 1 base clipped from V and 3 bases from J, the junction kept 3 bases outside the gene matches. In DNA, the CDR3 is TGTGCCAGCAGCCAAGGGGACAGGGGTAACTACGAGCAGTACTTC. Its translation is CASSQGDRGNYEQYF.

The V gene is TRBV7-2, the J gene TRBJ1-2, with no clear D. Germline CDR1 is SGHTA and CDR2 is FQGNSA. Trimming stripped 5 bases from V and 5 bases from J, with 12 bases between. CDR3 length: 13 residues. The CDR3 protein is CASSPPPLYGYTF. The CDR3 nucleotides read TGTGCCAGCAGCCCCCCGCCCCTATATGGCTACACCTTC.

The chain combines TRBV27 with TRBJ2-3; possibly TRBD1 for D (7 bases). Deletions cut 5 bases from V and 2 bases from J, with 20 bases between. The CDR3 is 17 residues long. CDR1 is MNHEY and CDR2 is SMNVEV in the germline V gene (reference sequence). The CDR3 protein is CASSARDSGRLTDTQYF. The CDR3 coding sequence is TGTGCCAGCAGTGCGCGGGACAGCGGACGCCTCACAGATACGCAGTATTTT.

The genes are TRBV19 and TRBJ2-1, with 8 bases that match TRBD1. CDR1 and CDR2 from the germline V gene are LNHDA and SQIVND (reference sequence). Trimming cost V 4 bases and J 4 bases; bases outside gene matches: 6. This CDR3 contains 15 residues. The CDR3 sequence is CASSTSGTGYNEQFF. The CDR3 DNA follows: TGTGCCAGTAGTACTTCCGGGACAGGTTACAATGAGCAGTTCTTC.

The CDR3 bases are TGTGCCAGCAGCAAGACAGGAGCGACCGGGGAGCTGTTTTTT. Translation: CASSKTGATGELFF. The chain recombines TRBV7-3 with TRBJ2-2; D is possibly TRBD1 (6 bases). This CDR3 is built from 14 residues. Germline loops: CDR1 SGHTA, CDR2 FQGTGA. Trimming removed 5 bases from V and 5 bases from J, with 12 bases in between.

The chain combines TRBV5-1 with TRBJ1-1; the match to TRBD1 covers 8 bases. V trimming: 2 bases; J trimming: 1 base; junction bases outside the gene matches: 1. The length of the CDR3 is 14 residues. Germline CDR1 and CDR2: SGHRS and YFSETQ. The DNA of the CDR3 is TGCGCCAGCAGCTTCAGGGGGCAGAACACTGAAGCTTTCTTT. Translating gives CASSFRGQNTEAFF.

The V call is TRBV27, the J call TRBJ1-1, with D possibly TRBD1 on 5 matching bases. The germline V gene has CDR1 MNHEY and CDR2 SMNVEV (reference sequence). V dropped 6 bases and J dropped 4 bases, with 9 bases sitting between them. This CDR3 has 12 residues. For the CDR3, the DNA is TGTGCCAGCAGAGTGGGGGGCACTGAAGCTTTCTTT. Translated, it gives CASRVGGTEAFF.

The chain recombines TRBV5-4 with TRBJ2-1; 9 bases line up with TRBD1. Germline assignment: CDR1 SGHNT and CDR2 YYREEE (reference sequence). There are 14 residues in the CDR3. V lost 8 bases and J lost 2; bases outside the gene matches: 5. The CDR3 spells CASFTGGAYNEQFF. The DNA for the CDR3 is TGTGCCAGTTTTACAGGGGGCGCCTACAATGAGCAGTTCTTC.

The gene calls are TRBV7-2 and TRBJ2-7; 12 bases agree with TRBD2. CDR3 length equals 15 residues. With V trimmed by 6 bases and J by 4 bases, 7 bases remained unmatched. Germline V CDR1 and CDR2: SGHTA, FQGNSA. The CDR3 DNA reads as TGTGCCAGCAGTCTACTAGCGGGAGGTGCATACGAGCAGTACTTC. As protein: CASSLLAGGAYEQYF.